The 7 T cell receptor beta chains listed next were all sequenced from one sample in a study of T cells in Graves' hyperthyroidism and ophthalmopathy. Researchers amplified the TCR beta CDR3 regions from RNA transcripts. A first-round RT-PCR of the TCR CDR3 used the HTBI primer set. MiXCR, applied by TCRdb to the multiplex PCR reads, yields one record per CDR3 protein. The table records 300,000 to 450,000 distinct CDR3 sequences, around 14% of them present only once. The sequencing input was blood. These TCRs come from a woman aged 55-75 years with Graves' hyperthyroidism.

This clonotype appeared a few times. A much larger clone lies a single base off, so this may be a read error. The chain joins TRBV2 to TRBJ2-7; TRBD1 agrees at 7 bases. The germline V gene encodes CDR1 SNHLY and CDR2 FYNNEI. CDR3 size: 15 residues. The V gene end was trimmed by 4 bases and the J gene end by 1 base; junction bases not matched to a gene: 7. The DNA for the CDR3 is TGTGCCAGCAGTGGCGCCGGGACAGAATCCTACGAGCAGTACTTC. It specifies CASSGAGTESYEQYF.

This clonotype has a count of ten or more. The genes are TRBV20-1 and TRBJ2-5; 7 bases are shared with TRBD1. Trimming took 3 bases from V and 1 from J; bases not matched to a gene: 2. Per the germline V gene, CDR1 is DFQATT and CDR2 is SNEGSKA (reference sequence). The CDR3 consists of 13 residues. The chain's CDR3 is CSARGQSQETQYF. The CDR3 nucleotides read TGCAGTGCTAGGGGACAGTCCCAAGAGACCCAGTACTTC.

Regarding this clonotype: It may be a read error: a sequence one base away is much more abundant. The chain joins TRBV5-5 to TRBJ2-7; TRBD1 matches 7 bases. The V gene's germline CDR1 is SGHKS and CDR2 YYEKEE (reference sequence). The CDR3 sequence is 14 residues long. The CDR3 here is CASSLTGLIYVQYF. CDR3 bases: TGTGCCAGCAGTTTGACAGGGCTCATCTACGTGCAGTACTTC.

This clonotype was recorded many times. The gene calls are TRBV5-8 and TRBJ2-1, with TRBD2 as a possible D gene (5 bases). Trimming removed 0 bases at V and 7 bases at J, with 5 bases between. CDR3 size: 12 residues. CDR1 SGHTS and CDR2 YDEGEE come from the germline V gene. In DNA, the CDR3 is TGTGCCAGCAGCTTGGGGGAGAATGAGCAGTTCTTC. Protein sequence: CASSLGENEQFF.

The chain joins TRBV6-1 to TRBJ1-1, with 8 bases lining up with TRBD1. CDR3 length equals 15 residues. V shed 7 bases and J 1 base; nucleotides not matched to a gene: 8. The germline V gene has CDR1 MNHNS and CDR2 SASEGT. CDR3: CASIPGQGANTEAFF. In DNA form, the CDR3 reads TGTGCCAGCATCCCCGGACAGGGCGCGAACACTGAAGCTTTCTTT.

This clonotype was observed many times. The J gene is TRBJ2-1, the V gene TRBV6-1; 8 nucleotides match TRBD1. V trimming: 4 bases; J trimming: 4 bases; junction bases outside the gene matches: 3. The germline CDR1 and CDR2 sequences are MNHNS and SASEGT. The CDR3 has 14 residues. CDR3 DNA sequence: TGTGCCAGCAGTGGATACAGGGGGTACAATGAGCAGTTCTTC. Translating it yields CASSGYRGYNEQFF.

This clonotype showed up just once. A much larger clonotype is one base distant, so this may be a read error. This CDR3 fails to terminate in the conserved phenylalanine or tryptophan, so it likely reflects a read error. This chain connects TRBV2 to TRBJ2-1, with TRBD2 matching 11 bases. The trim removed 7 bases at V and 5 bases at J, leaving 10 bases unmatched. This CDR3 has 16 amino acids. Germline V gives CDR1 SNHLY, CDR2 FYNNEI. This chain's CDR3 is CASTMGLAGGNNEQFC. The CDR3 DNA reads TGTGCCAGCACTATGGGGCTAGCGGGAGGCAACAATGAGCAGTTCTGC.